This TCR beta chain was profiled in a study of human T cells and chemical hapten exposure. MiXCR was run by TCRdb on the RACE reads, yielding one entry per CDR3 protein. The sample carries around 200,000 distinct CDR3 sequences, roughly 30% recorded once. The time point here: pre-sensitization, week 0. This sample's treatment: therapeutic diphenylcyclopropenone sensitization with weekly scalp DPC. CDR3 size: 13 residues. Germline loops: CDR1 MDHEN, CDR2 SYDVKM. With 9 bases clipped from V and 2 bases from J, the junction kept 4 bases outside the gene matches. The sequence derives from a woman in her twenties or thirties with alopecia areata. Some clones in this sample may be carry-over from other donors' samples. The chain combines TRBV28 with TRBJ2-3, with 8 bases aligning to TRBD1. The input for sequencing was whole blood, taken in connection with sensitization to the hapten diphenylcyclopropenone (DPC). CDR3 amino acids: CASRTGHTDTQYF. The CDR3 nucleotides are TGTGCCAGTCGGACAGGGCACACAGATACGCAGTATTTT.